What follows are 20 T cell receptor beta chains derived from one specimen sequenced in a study of T-cell memory formation after mild COVID-19. TCRdb redid the calling of the 5' RACE reads with MiXCR, one entry per CDR3 protein. The sample has approximately 150,000 distinct CDR3 sequences; approximately 15% are singletons. Input material: PBMCs or a T cell subset sorted from them (not recorded which). Receptors were obtained from an adult woman who had mild COVID-19 (a few samples of this study predate the infection). Cell type and time point are not known.

The sample holds a few counts of this clonotype. The chain combines TRBV19 with TRBJ1-2; D possibly corresponds to TRBD1 (6 bases). V gave up 7 bases and J gave up 8 bases, with 20 bases separating them. Germline V gene lookup returns CDR1 LNHDA and CDR2 SQIVND (reference sequence). This CDR3 has 14 amino acids. The CDR3 DNA reads TGTGCCAGTACTACATCCGGGACAACTGGGGGCTACACCTTC. As protein: CASTTSGTTGGYTF.

This clonotype was detected only a few times. This rearrangement joins TRBV29-1 to TRBJ2-7, with 9 bases matching TRBD1. Germline V gene lookup returns CDR1 SQVTM and CDR2 ANQGSEA. The CDR3 covers 13 residues. Losses at the gene ends were 7 bases for V and 4 bases for J; bases not matched to a gene: 8. DNA for the CDR3: TGCAGCGCAAAGCCGGGACAGGGTTACGAGCAGTACTTC. It codes for CSAKPGQGYEQYF.

This clonotype was counted between two and nine times. The gene calls are TRBV24-1 and TRBJ2-7, with TRBD1 as a possible D gene (6 bases). Per germline, CDR1 KGHDR and CDR2 SFDVKD. With 3 bases removed from V and 5 bases from J, the gap between germline ends came to 7 bases. CDR3 length: 12 amino acids. This CDR3 reads CATSDQGHEQYF. Here the CDR3 DNA reads TGTGCCACCAGTGATCAGGGGCACGAGCAGTACTTC.

The rearrangement links TRBV29-1 to TRBJ2-1, with 7 bases lining up with TRBD2. The CDR3 consists of 14 residues. V gave up 7 bases and J gave up 1 base; unmatched junction bases: 7. Germline V gene sequence: CDR1 SQVTM, CDR2 ANQGSEA. CDR3 DNA sequence: TGCAGCGGTCGTGGGGGGGATTCCTACAATGAGCAGTTCTTC. Translated, it gives CSGRGGDSYNEQFF.

This sequence joins TRBV10-3 and TRBJ2-7, with 14 bases aligning to TRBD2. This CDR3 is 15 amino acids long. J was trimmed by 3 bases and V by 4 bases; bases with no gene match: 2. CDR1 ENHRY and CDR2 SYGVKD come from the germline V gene. The CDR3 is CAISATSGGVYEQYF. Written as DNA, the CDR3 is TGTGCCATCAGTGCGACTAGCGGGGGGGTCTACGAGCAGTACTTC.

Many counts were recorded for this clonotype. This chain uses TRBV20-1 with TRBJ2-7; possibly TRBD1 or TRBD2 for D (5 bases each). Deletions cut 4 bases from V and 3 bases from J, with 16 bases between. The CDR3 contains 14 residues. Germline-derived CDR1 and CDR2 are DFQATT and SNEGSKA (reference sequence). The CDR3, as DNA: TGCAGTGCTACAACCGGGACGTCGAACTACGAGCAGTACTTC. Protein: CSATTGTSNYEQYF.

This clonotype turned up a few times. The chain employs TRBV15 and TRBJ2-1; the D is unclear. CDR1 and CDR2 (germline): LNHNV, YYDKDF (reference sequence). The CDR3 loop spans 14 amino acids. The V end lost 6 bases, the J end lost 1 base, and 10 bases lay between the germline ends. CDR3 loop: CATREVGSYNEQFF. CDR3 DNA sequence: TGTGCCACCAGGGAAGTAGGATCCTACAATGAGCAGTTCTTC.

The chain couples TRBV3-1 to TRBJ2-3, with TRBD2 matching over 7 bases. Losses at the gene ends were 0 bases for V and 0 bases for J; bases not matched to a gene: 9. Germline CDR1 reads LGHDT; CDR2 reads YNNKEL (reference sequence). The CDR3 has 18 amino acids. The CDR3: CASSQDRNGGGSTDTQYF. The CDR3 nucleotides read TGTGCCAGCAGCCAAGATCGGAACGGCGGGGGAAGCACAGATACGCAGTATTTT.

This chain joins TRBV12-3 or TRBV12-4 and TRBJ2-1; tentatively, D is TRBD2 (6 bases). CDR3 length equals 15 residues. Trimming left V 7 bases short and J 1 base short, with 14 bases between. Here the CDR3 reads CASNDGSRSYNEQFF. CDR3 nucleotides: TGTGCCAGCAACGACGGGAGTAGGTCCTACAATGAGCAGTTCTTC.

This clonotype turned up a few times. The CDR3 is CASSDPAGVHYEQYF. CDR3 nucleotide sequence: TGTGCCAGCAGTGACCCTGCGGGAGTGCATTACGAGCAGTACTTC. The J gene is TRBJ2-7, the V gene TRBV27, with 7 bases matching TRBD2. V trimming: 5 bases; J trimming: 4 bases; junction bases outside the gene matches: 11. This CDR3 has 15 amino acids. The germline gives CDR1 MNHEY, CDR2 SMNVEV (reference sequence).

This clonotype was counted a few times. V gene TRBV7-9 combines with J gene TRBJ2-5; tentatively, D is TRBD2 (6 bases). The V and J ends lost 5 bases and 2 bases respectively, with 15 bases between them. The CDR3 contains 15 residues. Looked up from germline, CDR1 is SEHNR and CDR2 is FQNEAQ (reference sequence). The CDR3: CASSPHLGGQETQYF. The CDR3 DNA is TGTGCCAGCAGCCCTCACTTGGGGGGACAAGAGACCCAGTACTTC.

This clonotype was seen more than once but under ten times. The chain couples TRBV5-1 to TRBJ2-3; D is undetermined. Germline lookup yields CDR1 SGHRS and CDR2 YFSETQ. This CDR3 region has 13 residues. The V end was cut by 8 bases, the J end by 2 bases, with 12 bases between. The CDR3 protein is CASKDQITDTQYF. CDR3 sequence (DNA): TGCGCCAGTAAAGACCAGATCACAGATACGCAGTATTTT.

This clonotype has more than one count but fewer than ten. This chain joins TRBV10-3 and TRBJ2-7; 8 nucleotides align to TRBD2. This CDR3 region has 17 residues. Germline CDR1 reads ENHRY; CDR2 reads SYGVKD. Trimming at V came to 0 bases and at J to 3 bases, leaving 10 bases not matched to a gene. Here the CDR3 reads CAISESRRRGALYEQYF. The CDR3 bases are TGTGCCATCAGTGAGTCGAGAAGGCGGGGGGCCCTCTACGAGCAGTACTTC.

This clonotype has only a few counts. The chain joins TRBV4-3 to TRBJ2-2; possibly TRBD1 for D (6 bases). Germline values: CDR1 LGHNA, CDR2 YSLEER. The CDR3 extends over 18 amino acids. Trimming took off 1 base at V and 6 bases at J, with 21 bases between the two ends. The CDR3 DNA is TGCGCCAGCAGCCAAGGGCCCCCGCAGACAGGTTGGGCCGGGGAGCTGTTTTTT. Its protein is CASSQGPPQTGWAGELFF.

This clonotype was counted at least ten times. The chain combines TRBV29-1 with TRBJ2-1; D is perhaps TRBD2 (6 bases). This CDR3 is 10 amino acids long. Germline V CDR1 and CDR2: SQVTM, ANQGSEA. Trimming removed 5 bases from V and 7 bases from J, with 6 bases in between. The CDR3 bases are TGCAGCGTTCGGGGGAATGAGCAGTTCTTC. Its protein is CSVRGNEQFF.

The chain uses TRBV5-1 and TRBJ2-3; D is undetermined. V lost 0 bases to trimming and J lost 2 bases, with 7 bases between them. This CDR3 region has 14 residues. Germline V gene data show CDR1 as SGHRS and CDR2 as YFSETQ. The CDR3 spells CASSLDGTTDTQYF. CDR3 sequence (DNA): TGCGCCAGCAGCTTGGACGGAACCACAGATACGCAGTATTTT.

This clonotype was counted only a few times. The V and J genes are TRBV2 and TRBJ1-5, with D uncertain. There are 14 residues in the CDR3. The V end lost 7 bases, the J end lost 6 bases, and 16 bases lay between the germline ends. Germline V gene data show CDR1 as SNHLY and CDR2 as FYNNEI. The CDR3 reads CASKTEGYPQPQHF. The DNA for the CDR3 is TGTGCCAGCAAAACGGAAGGGTATCCTCAGCCCCAGCATTTT.

This clonotype was seen only a few times. The chain employs TRBV6-6 and TRBJ2-7; no definite D call. Trimming removed 6 bases at V and 3 bases at J, with 12 bases between. Germline V gene lookup returns CDR1 MNHNY and CDR2 SVGAGI (reference sequence). The CDR3 covers 13 residues. In DNA, the CDR3 is TGTGCCAGCAGGACGGAACGGCTCTACGAGCAGTACTTC. Amino acid sequence: CASRTERLYEQYF.

This clonotype occurred a few times. The chain couples TRBV7-8 to TRBJ2-2; perhaps TRBD1 as D (6 bases). The germline V and J ends were trimmed by 5 bases and 0 bases, with 13 bases remaining between them. CDR3 length: 16 amino acids. In germline, CDR1 is SGHVS, CDR2 FQNEAQ. CDR3 in amino acids: CASSRTVNANTGELFF. The CDR3 nucleotides read TGTGCCAGCAGCCGGACAGTTAACGCGAACACCGGGGAGCTGTTTTTT.

This clonotype has a handful of counts. The chain uses TRBV5-1 and TRBJ2-2; the D gene is possibly TRBD2 (5 bases). Germline CDR1 SGHRS, CDR2 YFSETQ. V lost 6 bases, J lost 3 bases, and 15 bases lay in between. This CDR3 region has 15 residues. DNA for the CDR3: TGCGCCAGCACCCTCCGGGGAGCGGACACCGGGGAGCTGTTTTTT. This sequence encodes CASTLRGADTGELFF.